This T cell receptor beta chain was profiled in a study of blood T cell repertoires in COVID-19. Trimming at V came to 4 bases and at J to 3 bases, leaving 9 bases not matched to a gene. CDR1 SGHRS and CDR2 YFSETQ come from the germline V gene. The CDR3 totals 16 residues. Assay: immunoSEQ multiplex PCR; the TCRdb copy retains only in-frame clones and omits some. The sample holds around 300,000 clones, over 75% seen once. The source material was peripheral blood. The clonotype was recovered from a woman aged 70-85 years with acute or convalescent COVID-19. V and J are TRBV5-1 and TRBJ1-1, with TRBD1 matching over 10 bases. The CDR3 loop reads CASSDRDRGLYTEAFF. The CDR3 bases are TGCGCCAGCAGCGACCGGGACAGGGGCCTTTACACTGAAGCTTTCTTT.